The 19 T cell receptor beta chains below come from one sample, sequenced in a study of OX40 agonist ivuxolimab in advanced cancers. The method was immunoSEQ multiplex PCR; TCRdb's version includes in-frame clones alone and lacks a portion of them. Of tens of thousands of clones listed, roughly 90% are singletons. Material: CD4+ or CD8+ T cells sorted from blood, obtained in a trial of the OX40 agonist ivuxolimab. Receptors originate from an adult with an advanced solid tumor such as melanoma, head and neck, liver or kidney cancer.

The CDR3 loop is CASSALDGYNEQFF. The CDR3 coding sequence is TGTGCCAGCAGCGCCCTCGACGGCTACAATGAGCAGTTCTTC. V gene TRBV11-3 combines with J gene TRBJ2-1; D gene uncertain. V lost 5 bases, J lost 3 bases, and 11 bases lay in between. In germline, CDR1 is SGHNT, CDR2 YENEEA. The CDR3 is 14 residues long. The full variable domain, rest sourced from reference TRBV11-3 and TRBJ2-1, is EAGVVQSPRYKIIEKKQPVAFWCNPISGHNTLYWYLQNLGQGPELLIRYENEEAVDDSQLPKDRFSAERLKGVDSTLKIQPAELGDSAVYLCASSALDGYNEQFFGPGTRLTVL.

This chain connects TRBV7-9 to TRBJ2-7; TRBD1 might be the D (6 bases). Germline values: CDR1 SEHNR, CDR2 FQNEAQ (reference sequence). The CDR3 covers 14 residues. Trimming shortened V by 3 bases and J by 2 bases, and 11 bases separated the two germline ends. The CDR3 DNA is TGTGCCAGCAGCTTCACAGGGAATCCCTACGAGCAGTACTTC. Translation gives CASSFTGNPYEQYF.

This chain links TRBV27 with TRBJ2-5, with 9 positions matching TRBD1. The closer fit of TRBJ2-7 to the DNA end suggests the J call may be wrong. This CDR3 is built from 15 residues. Germline V CDR1 and CDR2: MNHEY, SMNVEV (reference sequence). The CDR3 nucleotides are TGTGCCAGCAGCCTGGGACAGGGTAAAACCTACGAGCAGTACTTC. This codes for CASSLGQGKTYEQYF.

The rearrangement links TRBV2 to TRBJ1-2, with D unresolved. This CDR3 has 15 amino acids. Trimming took off 2 bases at V and 4 bases at J, with 14 bases between the two ends. Looked up from germline, CDR1 is SNHLY and CDR2 is FYNNEI. CDR3 sequence: CASSEWAPVGYGYTF. The CDR3 DNA follows: TGTGCCAGCAGTGAATGGGCCCCCGTCGGCTATGGCTACACCTTC.

Only one count was recorded for this clone. This CDR3 is CASSTPDRGRHTGELFF. As DNA, the CDR3 is TGTGCCAGCAGCACGCCTGACAGGGGTCGGCACACCGGGGAGCTGTTTTTT. The chain combines TRBV9 with TRBJ2-2; 8 bases line up with TRBD1. The J segment lost 3 bases and the V segment lost 4 bases, leaving 11 bases of the junction unmatched. Per germline, CDR1 SGDLS and CDR2 YYNGEE. CDR3 length equals 17 residues.

This chain uses TRBV21-1 with TRBJ1-2. TRBV21-1 represents a pseudogene. CDR3 size: 13 residues. The CDR3 nucleotides are TGTGCCAGCAGCAAAGATCGGAACTATGGCTACACCTTC. Amino acid sequence: CASSKDRNYGYTF.

The V call is TRBV27, the J call TRBJ2-6, with 8 bases identical to TRBD1. V was clipped by 5 bases and J by 1 base; unmatched bases: 13. Germline V gene sequence: CDR1 MNHEY, CDR2 SMNVEV (reference sequence). There are 19 residues in the CDR3. The CDR3 protein is CASSPLGQGPGSGANVLTF. CDR3 in DNA: TGTGCCAGCAGTCCCCTCGGACAGGGTCCAGGTTCTGGGGCCAACGTCCTGACTTTC. The full variable domain, with the rest looked up from reference TRBV27 and TRBJ2-6, is EAQVTQNPRYLITVTGKKLTVTCSQNMNHEYMSWYRQDPGLGLRQIYYSMNVEVTDKGDVPEGYKVSRKEKRNFPLILESPSPNQTSLYFCASSPLGQGPGSGANVLTFGAGSRLTVL.

The chain uses TRBV4-3 and TRBJ2-1; D remains ambiguous. The V end lost 5 bases, the J end lost 0 bases, and 11 bases lay between the germline ends. The CDR3 loop spans 15 amino acids. Germline V gene lookup returns CDR1 LGHNA and CDR2 YSLEER. CDR3 nucleotides: TGCGCCAGCAGCGATACTACCGGCTCCTACAATGAGCAGTTCTTC. Encoded protein: CASSDTTGSYNEQFF.

The chain has TRBV5-4 and TRBJ2-7; D remains unclear. Trimming stripped 4 bases from V and 2 bases from J, with 13 bases between. The CDR3 loop spans 14 amino acids. Germline V lookup: CDR1 SGHNT, CDR2 YYREEE (reference sequence). This CDR3 reads CASSRYGETYEQYF. The CDR3 nucleotides are TGTGCCAGCAGCAGGTACGGAGAAACCTACGAGCAGTACTTC.

The gene calls are TRBV7-3 and TRBJ2-1; TRBD2 matches 7 bases. The CDR3 is 16 residues long. V was pared by 3 bases and J by 0 bases, with 5 bases of the junction left unmatched. The germline V gene encodes CDR1 SGHTA and CDR2 FQGTGA. Written as DNA, the CDR3 is TGTGCCAGCAGCTTCGCCAGGACTAGCTCCTACAATGAGCAGTTCTTC. Translating it yields CASSFARTSSYNEQFF.

The rearrangement uses TRBV19 and TRBJ1-2; D might be TRBD1 (6 bases). The CDR3 is made up of 15 amino acids. Germline loops: CDR1 LNHDA, CDR2 SQIVND (reference sequence). V dropped 1 base and J dropped 1 base, with 10 bases sitting between them. The DNA for the CDR3 is TGTGCCAGTAGTATAGTCCGGGACATTAACTATGGCTACACCTTC. Its translation: CASSIVRDINYGYTF.

In DNA, the CDR3 is TGTGCCAGCAGCCGTCAGGCTAACGAGCAGTACTTC. Its protein product is CASSRQANEQYF. The rearrangement uses TRBV7-2 and TRBJ2-7; D uncertain. The CDR3 loop spans 12 amino acids. Germline V gene sequence: CDR1 SGHTA, CDR2 FQGNSA. Trimming removed 5 bases at V and 5 bases at J, with 10 bases between.

The chain carries TRBV5-5 and TRBJ2-1; D call uncertain. The CDR3 contains 13 residues. Trimming pared 4 bases from V and 3 bases from J, leaving 8 bases between. Germline assignment: CDR1 SGHKS and CDR2 YYEKEE (reference sequence). The CDR3 spells CASSLTIYNEQFF. The CDR3 coding sequence is TGTGCCAGCAGCCTGACGATCTACAATGAGCAGTTCTTC.

The gene calls are TRBV4-3 and TRBJ2-7; a weak D match, TRBD2 (6 bases). The V end was cut by 4 bases, the J end by 7 bases, with 14 bases between. This CDR3 region has 13 residues. Germline V gives CDR1 LGHNA, CDR2 YSLEER. The CDR3 DNA reads TGCGCCAGCAGCCCCGGCGGGGCTGGTGAGCAGTACTTC. Amino acids: CASSPGGAGEQYF.

The J gene is TRBJ2-1, the V gene TRBV27; the D is unclear. The CDR3 extends over 15 amino acids. Trimming stripped 4 bases from V and 3 bases from J, with 13 bases between. Germline assignment: CDR1 MNHEY and CDR2 SMNVEV (reference sequence). CDR3 loop: CASSSVPFRYNEQFF. CDR3 in DNA: TGTGCCAGCAGTTCGGTTCCGTTTCGCTACAATGAGCAGTTCTTC.

The gene calls are TRBV4-3 and TRBJ1-1; a weak D match, TRBD1 (5 bases). Germline V gives CDR1 LGHNA, CDR2 YSLEER. This CDR3 is 14 amino acids long. Trimming stripped 0 bases from V and 5 bases from J, with 10 bases between. The CDR3 region has the DNA TGCGCCAGCAGCCAAGATTGGGGGGAGACTGAAGCTTTCTTT. It specifies CASSQDWGETEAFF.

J is TRBJ2-7 and V is TRBV27; D call uncertain. Deletions cut 6 bases from V and 7 bases from J, with 13 bases between. This CDR3 has 12 residues. Germline CDR1 is MNHEY and CDR2 is SMNVEV (reference sequence). CDR3 sequence: CASSPFGREQYF. DNA of the CDR3: TGTGCCAGCAGCCCCTTCGGGCGAGAGCAGTACTTC.

This clone has only one observation. The chain joins TRBV9 to TRBJ1-5; the match to TRBD1 covers 11 bases. The length of the CDR3 is 16 residues. Looked up from germline, CDR1 is SGDLS and CDR2 is YYNGEE. V lost 3 bases and J lost 6; bases outside the gene matches: 8. CDR3 amino acids: CASSAGQGAVGQPQHF. The CDR3 DNA is TGTGCCAGCAGCGCAGGACAGGGGGCTGTCGGTCAGCCCCAGCATTTT.

This rearrangement joins TRBV6-6 to TRBJ2-7, with a tentative D call TRBD1 (6 bases). CDR3 length equals 14 residues. Germline lookup yields CDR1 MNHNY and CDR2 SVGAGI (reference sequence). Trimming took 3 bases from V and 6 from J, leaving 15 bases between them. The CDR3 nucleotides are TGTGCCAGCAGTTATGAAGGACAGACGAGCGAGCAGTACTTC. Encoded protein: CASSYEGQTSEQYF.